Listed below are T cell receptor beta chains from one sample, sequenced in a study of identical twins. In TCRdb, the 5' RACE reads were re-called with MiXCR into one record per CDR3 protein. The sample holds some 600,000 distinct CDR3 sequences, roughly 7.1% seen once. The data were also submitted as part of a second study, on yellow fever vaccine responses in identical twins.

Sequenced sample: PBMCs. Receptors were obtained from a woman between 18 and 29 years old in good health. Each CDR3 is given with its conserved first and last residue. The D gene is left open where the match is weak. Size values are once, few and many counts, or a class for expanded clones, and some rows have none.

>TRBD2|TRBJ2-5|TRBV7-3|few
TGTGCCAGCCCCGGGGCTAGCGGGAGCTGGGAGACCCAGTACTTC
CASPGASGSWETQYF
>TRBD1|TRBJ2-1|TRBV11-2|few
TGTGCCAGCAGCTCCTCGACAGGGCTCTCCTACAATGAGCAGTTCTTC
CASSSSTGLSYNEQFF
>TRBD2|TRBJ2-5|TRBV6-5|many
TGTGCCAGCAGTTACTCTAGCGGGAGGGAGACCCAGTACTTC
CASSYSSGRETQYF
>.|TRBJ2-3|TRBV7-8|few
TGTGCCAGCAGCCAGAGGGGGGCCCTCATCACAGATACGCAGTATTTT
CASSQRGALITDTQYF
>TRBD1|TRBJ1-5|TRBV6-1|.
TGTGCCAGCAATGGGGGACAGGGGATTAATCAGCCCCAGCATTTT
CASNGGQGINQPQHF
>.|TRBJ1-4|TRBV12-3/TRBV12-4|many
TGTGCCAGCAGTCCAAACATAGCAACTAATGAAAAACTGTTTTTT
CASSPNIATNEKLFF
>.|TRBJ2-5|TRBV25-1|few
TGTGCCAGCAGTGACCGACGGCTGAAAGAAGAGACCCAGTACTTC
CASSDRRLKEETQYF
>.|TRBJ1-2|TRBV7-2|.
TGTGCCAGCAGCTTAGTTCCATTTAACTATGGCTACACCTTC
CASSLVPFNYGYTF
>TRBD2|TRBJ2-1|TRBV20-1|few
TGCAGTGCTAGCGGGACTAGCGGGAGCTCCTACAATGAGCAGTTCTTC
CSASGTSGSSYNEQFF
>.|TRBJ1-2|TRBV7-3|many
TGTGCCAGCAGCTTAACCGGGCCCACTAACTATGGCTACACCTTC
CASSLTGPTNYGYTF
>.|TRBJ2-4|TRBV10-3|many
TGTGCCATCAGTCGTGGCCTTAGCGACATTCAGTACTTC
CAISRGLSDIQYF
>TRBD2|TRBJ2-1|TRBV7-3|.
TGTGCCAGCAGCTTAGTAGCGGGAGTTAGGGATGAGCAGTTCTTC
CASSLVAGVRDEQFF
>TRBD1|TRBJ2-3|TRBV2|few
TGTGCCAGCAGTGAAGGCGGGCAGGGGGTACATACGCAGTATTTT
CASSEGGQGVHTQYF